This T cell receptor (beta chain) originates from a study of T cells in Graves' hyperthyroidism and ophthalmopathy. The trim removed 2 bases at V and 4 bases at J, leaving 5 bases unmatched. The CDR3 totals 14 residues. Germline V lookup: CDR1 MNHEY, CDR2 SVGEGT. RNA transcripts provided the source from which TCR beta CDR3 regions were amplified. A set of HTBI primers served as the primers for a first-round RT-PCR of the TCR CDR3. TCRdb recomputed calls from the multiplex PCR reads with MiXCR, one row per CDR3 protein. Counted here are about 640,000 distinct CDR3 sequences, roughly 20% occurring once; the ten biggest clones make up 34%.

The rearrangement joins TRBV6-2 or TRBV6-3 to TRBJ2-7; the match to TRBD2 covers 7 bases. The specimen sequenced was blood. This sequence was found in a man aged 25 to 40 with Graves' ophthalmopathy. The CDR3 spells CASSYAGVAYEQYF. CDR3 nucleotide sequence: TGTGCCAGCAGTTACGCGGGAGTAGCGTACGAGCAGTACTTC.